This T cell receptor (beta chain) is from a study of tumor-infiltrating lymphocytes in primary liver carcinoma. About the study: Resection treated the patients' primary liver carcinoma. Study-level results: Tumors had a top-250-clone fraction that was significantly higher than blood (p = 0.039).

This CDR3 has 16 amino acids. Germline V gene sequence: CDR1 SGHRS, CDR2 YFSETQ. For blood RNA, unsorted whole blood served as the source, and germline DNA was extracted too. In the case of this clonotype: Its antigen is undetermined. One junction end does not reproduce the germline sequence, and a read error may be involved.

With a constant-region primer, TCR beta cDNA was made from 450 to 500 ng of total RNA. Construction of TCR beta libraries relied on three successive nested multiplex PCR rounds employing slightly modified ARM-PCR. PCR rounds one and two used TRBV1-TRBV30 forward primers with a C-beta reverse primer for approximately 10 cycles each. TCRdb processed the multiplex PCR reads anew with MiXCR; each CDR3 protein has one entry. Seen here are about 330,000 distinct CDR3 sequences, less than 70% observed once, and the top ten hold about 6.1%. This chain connects TRBV5-1 to TRBJ2-2; 12 nucleotides align to TRBD2. Sequencing was carried out using peripheral blood. The clonotype comes from a man aged 35 to 55 with primary liver carcinoma and hepatitis B virus infection. The CDR3 loop reads CPSSSTSGSYTGVLLF. CDR3 nucleotide sequence: TGCCCCAGCAGCTCGACTAGCGGGAGTTACACCGGGGTGCTGCTTTTT.